One sample yielded the 21 T cell receptor beta chains listed below, sequenced in a study of human T cells and chemical hapten exposure. Time point defined: patch test 2, 6 weeks after DPC sensitization. Regarding treatment: therapeutic diphenylcyclopropenone sensitization with weekly scalp DPC. Total RNA came from unfractionated whole blood. MiXCR, applied by TCRdb to the RACE reads, yields one record per CDR3 protein. The data hold around 42,000 distinct CDR3 sequences, with roughly 10% observed a single time. The sequenced sample was whole blood, obtained in connection with sensitization to the hapten diphenylcyclopropenone (DPC). Receptors originate from a woman aged 25 to 45 with alopecia areata. Some clones in this sample may be carry-over from other donors' samples.

J is TRBJ2-2 and V is TRBV5-4; D gene uncertain. CDR3 length: 13 residues. Trimming removed 0 bases from V and 5 bases from J, with 5 bases in between. Per germline, CDR1 SGHNT and CDR2 YYREEE (reference sequence). The CDR3 nucleotides read TGTGCCAGCAGCTTGGTGTCTACCGGGGAGCTGTTTTTT. Translation: CASSLVSTGELFF.

This clonotype has at least ten counts. This chain uses TRBV2 with TRBJ2-5, with 12 bases aligning to TRBD2. Germline-derived CDR1 and CDR2 are SNHLY and FYNNEI. The CDR3 contains 15 residues. The V segment lost 6 bases and the J segment 1 base; nucleotides outside the gene matches: 3. CDR3: CASSELAGGQETQYF. For the CDR3, the DNA is TGTGCCAGCAGCGAACTAGCGGGGGGCCAAGAGACCCAGTACTTC.

This clonotype was seen many times. This chain joins TRBV6-2 or TRBV6-3 and TRBJ2-7; the match to TRBD2 covers 9 bases. CDR1 MNHEY and CDR2 SVGEGT come from the germline V gene. The CDR3 is made up of 17 amino acids. With V trimmed by 0 bases and J by 4 bases, 10 bases remained unmatched. CDR3 region: CASSYSISASGAYEQYF. In nucleotides, the CDR3 is TGTGCCAGCAGTTACTCGATTTCGGCTAGCGGGGCGTACGAGCAGTACTTC.

This clonotype came up a few times. The rearrangement uses TRBV6-1 and TRBJ2-3; unclear D gene. This CDR3 is 10 amino acids long. V was clipped by 8 bases and J by 6 bases, with 6 bases between them. The V gene's germline CDR1 is MNHNS and CDR2 SASEGT. The CDR3 is CASGLDTQYF. The CDR3 nucleotides are TGTGCCAGCGGTCTGGATACGCAGTATTTT.

This clonotype has ten or more counts. The chain recombines TRBV7-2 with TRBJ2-7; 9 nucleotides align to TRBD1. CDR1 is SGHTA, CDR2 FQGNSA, per germline. The CDR3 is 14 residues long. Trimming at V came to 5 bases and at J to 2 bases, leaving 4 bases not matched to a gene. The chain's CDR3 is CASSRGQGTYEQYF. CDR3 in DNA: TGTGCCAGCAGCCGCGGACAGGGGACCTACGAGCAGTACTTC. The full variable domain, in which reference TRBV7-2 and TRBJ2-7 provide the parts outside the CDR3, is GAGVSQSPSNKVTEKGKDVELRCDPISGHTALYWYRQSLGQGLEFLIYFQGNSAPDKSGLPSDRFSAERTGGSVSTLTIQRTQQEDSAVYLCASSRGQGTYEQYFGPGTRLTVT.

This clonotype was seen a handful of times. This rearrangement joins TRBV29-1 to TRBJ1-1, with D tentatively TRBD1 (5 bases). The CDR3 consists of 13 residues. V lost 4 bases to trimming and J lost 5 bases, with 14 bases between them. Germline CDR1 and CDR2: SQVTM and ANQGSEA. This chain's CDR3 is CSVVNQGTTEAFF. The CDR3 nucleotides read TGCAGCGTTGTAAATCAGGGTACGACTGAAGCTTTCTTT. Drawing the rest from reference TRBV29-1 and TRBJ1-1, the complete variable domain is SAVISQKPSRDICQRGTSLTIQCQVDSQVTMMFWYRQQPGQSLTLIATANQGSEATYESGFVIDKFPISRPNLTFSTLTVSNMSPEDSSIYLCSVVNQGTTEAFFGQGTRLTVV.

The V gene is TRBV12-3 or TRBV12-4, the J gene TRBJ1-1; no definite D call. CDR3 length: 13 amino acids. V lost 7 bases, J lost 5 bases, and 14 bases lay in between. CDR3 residues: CASTTVGKTEAFF. The CDR3 DNA is TGTGCCAGCACGACCGTAGGGAAAACTGAAGCTTTCTTT.

In DNA, the CDR3 is TGTGCCAGCAGTGAAAGGGAGGTGTACGAGCAGTACTTC. This codes for CASSEREVYEQYF. The V gene is TRBV6-1, the J gene TRBJ2-7, with TRBD2 as a possible D gene (6 bases). V was trimmed by 2 bases and J by 4 bases, leaving 9 bases between them. Germline CDR1 is MNHNS and CDR2 is SASEGT. The CDR3 spans 13 residues.

Only a few counts were recorded for this clonotype. The chain links TRBV28 to TRBJ1-5; D perhaps matches TRBD1 (6 bases). Germline values: CDR1 MDHEN, CDR2 SYDVKM. The CDR3 length is 14 residues. V lost 8 bases and J lost 2, with 13 bases in between. The CDR3 nucleotides read TGTGCCAGCGACAGGAGATTTCGCAATCAGCCCCAGCATTTT. This codes for CASDRRFRNQPQHF.

There are many counts of this clonotype. CDR3 DNA: TGTGCCAGCCGGTCGCGGGACACTGAAGCTTTCTTT. Translated, it gives CASRSRDTEAFF. The V gene is TRBV12-3 or TRBV12-4, the J gene TRBJ1-1; D gene unclear. The CDR3 spans 12 residues. V was pared by 8 bases and J by 3 bases, with 10 bases between.

This clonotype was seen more than once but under ten times. J is TRBJ2-1 and V is TRBV6-5; 9 bases align to TRBD2. CDR3 length: 16 residues. V was pared by 4 bases and J by 8 bases, with 12 bases of the junction left unmatched. Germline CDR1 MNHEY, CDR2 SVGAGI. The CDR3 coding sequence is TGTGCCAGCAGTTTGGAACCAACCGGGACTAGCTATGAGCAGTTCTTC. It translates to CASSLEPTGTSYEQFF.

The chain uses TRBV18 and TRBJ2-2, with D maybe TRBD1 (6 bases). This CDR3 has 16 residues. V was shortened by 5 bases and J by 5 bases, with 18 bases between the two germline ends. The germline V gene has CDR1 KGHSH and CDR2 LQKENI. This CDR3 is CASSARTTGPTGELFF. The DNA of the CDR3 is TGTGCCAGCTCAGCGAGAACAACAGGGCCAACCGGGGAGCTGTTTTTT.

The chain uses TRBV9 and TRBJ1-1; D uncertain. The V gene's germline CDR1 is SGDLS and CDR2 YYNGEE. Trimming removed 0 bases from V and 1 base from J, with 10 bases in between. The CDR3 totals 15 residues. CDR3 region: CASSVGPVPNTEAFF. The CDR3 nucleotides are TGTGCCAGCAGCGTAGGGCCGGTCCCGAACACTGAAGCTTTCTTT.

In this sample, this clonotype turned up many times. The chain carries TRBV7-9 and TRBJ2-2, with D possibly TRBD1 on 5 matching bases. CDR1 is SEHNR and CDR2 is FQNEAQ in the germline V gene (reference sequence). The CDR3 is 13 residues long. V was shortened by 6 bases and J by 2 bases, with 7 bases between the two germline ends. CDR3 amino acids: CASRDTNTGELFF. In DNA form, the CDR3 reads TGTGCCAGCAGGGACACTAACACCGGGGAGCTGTTTTTT.

The gene calls are TRBV4-3 and TRBJ2-2, with 12 bases identical to TRBD1. Unmatched junction bases numbered 9, after V lost 0 bases and J lost 7 bases. Germline CDR1 is LGHNA and CDR2 is YSLEER. The CDR3 is made up of 18 amino acids. CDR3: CASSQDVAGQGAFGELFF. The DNA of the CDR3 is TGCGCCAGCAGCCAAGATGTTGCGGGACAGGGGGCTTTCGGGGAGCTGTTTTTT.

This clonotype was observed many times. The chain recombines TRBV7-2 with TRBJ2-2; D possibly corresponds to TRBD1 (7 bases). The germline V gene encodes CDR1 SGHTA and CDR2 FQGNSA. The length of the CDR3 is 13 residues. V was pared by 4 bases and J by 8 bases, with 11 bases between. CDR3 sequence (DNA): TGTGCCAGCAGCTCACAGGGGAGGGGGGAGCTGTTTTTT. This translates into CASSSQGRGELFF. Drawing the rest from reference TRBV7-2 and TRBJ2-2, the complete variable domain is GAGVSQSPSNKVTEKGKDVELRCDPISGHTALYWYRQSLGQGLEFLIYFQGNSAPDKSGLPSDRFSAERTGGSVSTLTIQRTQQEDSAVYLCASSSQGRGELFFGEGSRLTVL.

In its sample, this clonotype was seen many times. The rearrangement uses TRBV5-1 and TRBJ1-6; TRBD1 agrees at 9 bases. The CDR3 runs to 15 residues. The V gene end was trimmed by 3 bases and the J gene end by 8 bases; junction bases not matched to a gene: 6. Germline V gene sequence: CDR1 SGHRS, CDR2 YFSETQ. The CDR3 coding sequence is TGCGCCAGCAGCTGGGGACAGGGATGGGATTCACCCCTCCACTTT. Encoded protein: CASSWGQGWDSPLHF.

The rearrangement links TRBV11-2 to TRBJ2-2; D tentatively reads TRBD1 or TRBD2 (5 bases each). The CDR3 is 14 amino acids. From germline, CDR1 is SGHAT and CDR2 FQNNGV. The V end was cut by 5 bases, the J end by 7 bases, with 14 bases between. The CDR3 DNA is TGTGCCAGCAGCGCAAACCGGGACCTCGGGGAGCTGTTTTTT. Amino acid sequence: CASSANRDLGELFF.

This clonotype showed up just a few times. The rearrangement links TRBV18 to TRBJ2-2; TRBD1 matches at 7 bases. The junction had 12 bases not matched to a gene; V was cut back by 3 bases and J by 8 bases. Germline lookup yields CDR1 KGHSH and CDR2 LQKENI. The CDR3 runs 16 residues. The CDR3 DNA follows: TGTGCCAGCTCACCCGTAGGGACAGCGATCGGAGGGGAGCTGTTTTTT. Amino acid sequence: CASSPVGTAIGGELFF.

This clonotype was counted between two and nine times. The chain combines TRBV5-1 with TRBJ2-2, with 7 bases aligning to TRBD1. With V trimmed by 0 bases and J by 1 base, 0 bases remained unmatched. The CDR3 is made up of 15 amino acids. The germline V gene has CDR1 SGHRS and CDR2 YFSETQ. CDR3 sequence (DNA): TGCGCCAGCAGCTTGGGGGACAGGAACACCGGGGAGCTGTTTTTT. Its translation is CASSLGDRNTGELFF.

This sequence joins TRBV20-1 and TRBJ1-6, with TRBD1 as a possible D gene (5 bases). The V gene's germline CDR1 is DFQATT and CDR2 SNEGSKA (reference sequence). The CDR3 totals 17 residues. V lost 2 bases to trimming and J lost 1 base, with 15 bases between them. The CDR3 bases are TGCAGTGCTAGATCCATCGACAGCTCATCCTATAATTCACCCCTCCACTTT. Its protein product is CSARSIDSSSYNSPLHF.